This record covers a single TCR beta chain. Its antigen remains unknown. The sample comes from a study of PD-1 blockade in classical Hodgkin lymphoma. Findings of the study overall: Newly diagnosed patients were reported to exhibit reduced baseline TCR diversity relative to healthy donors. Factors driving the repertoire differences, possibly disease activity or prior therapy, remain undefined.

Libraries were prepared by immunoSEQ multiplex PCR; TCRdb keeps only in-frame clonotypes and omits some of them. The sample lists approximately 47,000 clones, more than 75% seen once, with roughly 5.3% in the top ten. The CDR3 runs to 16 residues. V was pared by 1 base and J by 4 bases, with 17 bases between. Germline CDR1 reads SGHAT; CDR2 reads FQNNGV. As for time point: newly diagnosed, previously untreated cHL patient sample. Comparison samples consisted of PBMCs from newly diagnosed, untreated classical Hodgkin lymphoma. The V call is TRBV11-2, the J call TRBJ2-7, with D possibly called TRBD1 or TRBD2 (5 bases each). This TCR was sampled from a human donor with classical Hodgkin lymphoma. The sequencing input was peripheral blood mononuclear cells (PBMCs). CDR3 in amino acids: CASSLGSGTVGYEQYV. In DNA form, the CDR3 reads TGTGCCAGCAGCTTAGGCTCCGGGACGGTGGGATACGAGCAGTACGTC.